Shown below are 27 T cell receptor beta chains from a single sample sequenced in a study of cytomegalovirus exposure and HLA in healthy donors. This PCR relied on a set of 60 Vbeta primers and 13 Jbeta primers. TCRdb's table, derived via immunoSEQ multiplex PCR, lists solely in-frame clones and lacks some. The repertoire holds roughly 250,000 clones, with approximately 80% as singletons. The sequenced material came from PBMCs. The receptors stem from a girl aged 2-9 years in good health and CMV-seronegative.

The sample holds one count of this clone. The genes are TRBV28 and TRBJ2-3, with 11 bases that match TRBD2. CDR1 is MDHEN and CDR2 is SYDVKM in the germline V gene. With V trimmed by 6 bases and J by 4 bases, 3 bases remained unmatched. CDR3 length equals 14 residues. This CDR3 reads CASSGTSGPDTQYF. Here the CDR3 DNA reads TGTGCCAGCAGCGGGACTAGCGGACCAGATACGCAGTATTTT. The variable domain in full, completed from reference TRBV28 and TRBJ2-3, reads DVKVTQSSRYLVKRTGEKVFLECVQDMDHENMFWYRQDPGLGLRLIYFSYDVKMKEKGDIPEGYSVSREKKERFSLILESASTNQTSMYLCASSGTSGPDTQYFGPGTRLTVL.

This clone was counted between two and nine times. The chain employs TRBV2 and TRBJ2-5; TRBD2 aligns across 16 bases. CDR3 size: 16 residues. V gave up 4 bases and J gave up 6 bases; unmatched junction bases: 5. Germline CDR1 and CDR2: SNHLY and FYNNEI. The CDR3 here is CASSAPGLAGGKTQYF. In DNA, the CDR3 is TGTGCCAGCAGTGCTCCGGGACTAGCGGGGGGGAAGACCCAGTACTTC.

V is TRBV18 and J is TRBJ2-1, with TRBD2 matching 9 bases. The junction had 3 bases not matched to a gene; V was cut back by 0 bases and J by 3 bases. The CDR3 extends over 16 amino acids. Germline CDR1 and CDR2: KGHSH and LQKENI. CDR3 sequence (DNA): TGTGCCAGCTCACCACCGTCGACTAGCGGCTACAATGAGCAGTTCTTC. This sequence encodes CASSPPSTSGYNEQFF. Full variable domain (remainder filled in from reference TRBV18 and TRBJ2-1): NAGVMQNPRHLVRRRGQEARLRCSPMKGHSHVYWYRQLPEEGLKFMVYLQKENIIDESGMPKERFSAEFPKEGPSILRIQQVVRGDSAAYFCASSPPSTSGYNEQFFGPGTRLTVL.

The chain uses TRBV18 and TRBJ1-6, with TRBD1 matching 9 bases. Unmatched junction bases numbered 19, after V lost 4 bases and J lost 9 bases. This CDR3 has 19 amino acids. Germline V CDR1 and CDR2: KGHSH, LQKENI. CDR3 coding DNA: TGTGCCAGCTCACAACAACCTTTATCCCCGGGACAGGGAACTTCACCCCTCCACTTT. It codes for CASSQQPLSPGQGTSPLHF.

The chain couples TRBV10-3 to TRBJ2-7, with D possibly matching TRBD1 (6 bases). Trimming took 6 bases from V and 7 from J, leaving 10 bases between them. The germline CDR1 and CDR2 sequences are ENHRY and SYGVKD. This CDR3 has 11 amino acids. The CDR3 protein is CAISRGREQYF. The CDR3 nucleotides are TGTGCCATCAGCAGGGGTCGGGAGCAGTACTTC.

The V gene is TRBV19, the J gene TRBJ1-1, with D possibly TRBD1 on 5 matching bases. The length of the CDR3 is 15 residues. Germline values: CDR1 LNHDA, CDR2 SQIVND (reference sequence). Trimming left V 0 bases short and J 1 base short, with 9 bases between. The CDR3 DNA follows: TGTGCCAGTAGTATAGATCTAAGGGGGAACACTGAAGCTTTCTTT. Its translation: CASSIDLRGNTEAFF.

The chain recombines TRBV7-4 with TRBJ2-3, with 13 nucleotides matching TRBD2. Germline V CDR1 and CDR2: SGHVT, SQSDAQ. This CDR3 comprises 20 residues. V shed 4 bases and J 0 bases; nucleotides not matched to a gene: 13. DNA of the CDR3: TGTGCCAGCAGCTACGGACTAGCGGGAGCCTTAGGCAGGAGCACAGATACGCAGTATTTT. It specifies CASSYGLAGALGRSTDTQYF.

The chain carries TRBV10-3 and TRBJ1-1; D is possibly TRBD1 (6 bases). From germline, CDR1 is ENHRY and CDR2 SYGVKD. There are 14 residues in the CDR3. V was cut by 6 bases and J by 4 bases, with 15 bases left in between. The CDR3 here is CAIRETGMITEAFF. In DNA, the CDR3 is TGTGCCATCAGAGAAACAGGGATGATCACTGAAGCTTTCTTT.

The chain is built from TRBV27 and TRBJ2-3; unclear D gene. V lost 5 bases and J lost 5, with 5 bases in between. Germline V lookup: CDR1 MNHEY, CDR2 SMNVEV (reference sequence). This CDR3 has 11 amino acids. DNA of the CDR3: TGTGCCAGCAGTCCAGGAGATACGCAGTATTTT. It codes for CASSPGDTQYF.

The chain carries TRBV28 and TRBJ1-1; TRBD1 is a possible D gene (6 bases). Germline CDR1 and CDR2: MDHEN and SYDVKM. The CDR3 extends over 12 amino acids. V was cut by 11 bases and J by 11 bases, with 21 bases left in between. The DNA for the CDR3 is TGTGCCGCCAACCGGGGGAGGGGGATTGCTTTCTTT. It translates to CAANRGRGIAFF. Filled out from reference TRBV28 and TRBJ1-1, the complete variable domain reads DVKVTQSSRYLVKRTGEKVFLECVQDMDHENMFWYRQDPGLGLRLIYFSYDVKMKEKGDIPEGYSVSREKKERFSLILESASTNQTSMYLCAANRGRGIAFFGQGTRLTVV.

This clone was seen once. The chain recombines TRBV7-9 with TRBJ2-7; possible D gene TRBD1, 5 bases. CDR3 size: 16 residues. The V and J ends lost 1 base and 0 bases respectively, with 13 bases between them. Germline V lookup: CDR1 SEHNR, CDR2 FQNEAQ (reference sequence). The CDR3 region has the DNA TGTGCCAGCAGCTTAGGAGCCGACAGTAACTCCTACGAGCAGTACTTC. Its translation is CASSLGADSNSYEQYF.

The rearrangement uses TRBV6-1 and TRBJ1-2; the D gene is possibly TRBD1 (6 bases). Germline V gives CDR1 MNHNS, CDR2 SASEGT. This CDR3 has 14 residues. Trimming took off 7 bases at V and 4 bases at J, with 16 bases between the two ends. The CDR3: CASIAWDKTYGYTF. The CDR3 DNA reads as TGTGCCAGCATAGCTTGGGACAAGACCTATGGCTACACCTTC.

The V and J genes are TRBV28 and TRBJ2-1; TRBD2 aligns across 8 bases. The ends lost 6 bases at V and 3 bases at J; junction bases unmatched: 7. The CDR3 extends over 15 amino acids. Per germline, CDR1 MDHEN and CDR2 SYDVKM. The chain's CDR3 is CASRPRGGYYNEQFF. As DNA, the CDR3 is TGTGCCAGCAGACCCCGGGGGGGCTACTACAATGAGCAGTTCTTC.

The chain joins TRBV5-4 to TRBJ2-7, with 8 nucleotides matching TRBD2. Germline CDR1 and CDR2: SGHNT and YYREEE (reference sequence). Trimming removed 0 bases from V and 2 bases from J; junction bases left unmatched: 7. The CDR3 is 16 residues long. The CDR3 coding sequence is TGTGCCAGCAGCTTGGACCCGGGGGGGAGCCCCTACGAGCAGTACTTC. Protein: CASSLDPGGSPYEQYF.

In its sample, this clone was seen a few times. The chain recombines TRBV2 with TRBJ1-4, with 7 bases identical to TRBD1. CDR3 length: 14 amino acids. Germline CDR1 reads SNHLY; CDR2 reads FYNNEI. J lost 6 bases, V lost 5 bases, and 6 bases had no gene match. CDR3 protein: CASSFRGDYEKLFF. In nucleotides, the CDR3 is TGTGCCAGCAGTTTCAGGGGGGATTATGAAAAACTGTTTTTT. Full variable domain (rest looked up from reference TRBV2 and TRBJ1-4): EPEVTQTPSHQVTQMGQEVILRCVPISNHLYFYWYRQILGQKVEFLVSFYNNEISEKSEIFDDQFSVERPDGSNFTLKIRSTKLEDSAMYFCASSFRGDYEKLFFGSGTQLSVL.

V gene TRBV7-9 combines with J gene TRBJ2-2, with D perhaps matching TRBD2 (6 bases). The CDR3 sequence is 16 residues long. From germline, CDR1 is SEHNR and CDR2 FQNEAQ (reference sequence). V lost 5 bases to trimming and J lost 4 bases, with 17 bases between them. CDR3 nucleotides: TGTGCCAGCAGCCATGTCGCGGGGTTCGGCACCGGGGAGCTGTTTTTT. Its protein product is CASSHVAGFGTGELFF.

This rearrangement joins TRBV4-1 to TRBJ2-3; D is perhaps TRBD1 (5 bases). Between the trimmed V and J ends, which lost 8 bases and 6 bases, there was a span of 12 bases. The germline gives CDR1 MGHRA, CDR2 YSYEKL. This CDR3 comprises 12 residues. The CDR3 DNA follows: TGCGCCAGCGCTCAGAAGGGGGATACGCAGTATTTT. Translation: CASAQKGDTQYF.

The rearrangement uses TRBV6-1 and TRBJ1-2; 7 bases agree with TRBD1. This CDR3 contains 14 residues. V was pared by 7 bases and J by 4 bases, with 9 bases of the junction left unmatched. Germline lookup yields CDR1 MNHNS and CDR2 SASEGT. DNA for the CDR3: TGTGCCAGCACCTGGACAGGTGTGGGCTATGGCTACACCTTC. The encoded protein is CASTWTGVGYGYTF.

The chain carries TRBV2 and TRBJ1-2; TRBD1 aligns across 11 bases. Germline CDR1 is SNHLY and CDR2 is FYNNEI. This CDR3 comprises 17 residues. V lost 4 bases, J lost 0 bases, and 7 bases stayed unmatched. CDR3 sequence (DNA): TGTGCCAGCAGTGGGCCGGACAGGGGGCGGCCTAACTATGGCTACACCTTC. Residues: CASSGPDRGRPNYGYTF.

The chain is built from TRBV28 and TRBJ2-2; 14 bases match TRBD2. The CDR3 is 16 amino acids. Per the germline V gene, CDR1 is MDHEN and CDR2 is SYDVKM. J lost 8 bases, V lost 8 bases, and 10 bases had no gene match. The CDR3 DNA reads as TGTGCCAGCTCGCTGACTAGCGGGGGGGTCAGAGGGGAGCTGTTTTTT. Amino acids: CASSLTSGGVRGELFF.

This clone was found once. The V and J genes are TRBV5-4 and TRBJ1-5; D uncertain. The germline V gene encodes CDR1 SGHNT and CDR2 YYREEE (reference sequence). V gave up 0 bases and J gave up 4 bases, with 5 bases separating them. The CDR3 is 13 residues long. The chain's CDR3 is CASSLGTNQPQHF. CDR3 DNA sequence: TGTGCCAGCAGCTTGGGCACAAATCAGCCCCAGCATTTT.

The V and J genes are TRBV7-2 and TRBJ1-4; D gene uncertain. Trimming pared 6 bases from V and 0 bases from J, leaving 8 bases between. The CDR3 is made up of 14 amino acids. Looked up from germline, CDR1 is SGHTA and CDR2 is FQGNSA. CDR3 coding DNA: TGTGCCAGCAGTCAGGCTGCAACTAATGAAAAACTGTTTTTT. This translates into CASSQAATNEKLFF.

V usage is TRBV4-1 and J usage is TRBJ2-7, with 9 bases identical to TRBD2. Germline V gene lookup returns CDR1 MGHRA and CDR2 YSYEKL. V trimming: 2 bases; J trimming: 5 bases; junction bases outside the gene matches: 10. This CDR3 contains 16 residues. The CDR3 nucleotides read TGCGCCAGCAGCCAACCCCTAGCGGGGTCAAACCACGAGCAGTACTTC. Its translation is CASSQPLAGSNHEQYF.

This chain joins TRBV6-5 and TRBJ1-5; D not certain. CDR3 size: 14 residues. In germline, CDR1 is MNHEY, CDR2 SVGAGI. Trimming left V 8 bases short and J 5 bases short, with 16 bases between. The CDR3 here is CASGRRGVYQPQHF. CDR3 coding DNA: TGTGCCAGCGGTCGACGCGGGGTCTATCAGCCCCAGCATTTT.

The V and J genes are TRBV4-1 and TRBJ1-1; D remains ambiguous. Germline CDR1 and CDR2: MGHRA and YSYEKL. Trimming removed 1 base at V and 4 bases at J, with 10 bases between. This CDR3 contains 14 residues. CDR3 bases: TGCGCCAGCAGCCAAGTTCCGGGATCCACTGAAGCTTTCTTT. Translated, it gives CASSQVPGSTEAFF.

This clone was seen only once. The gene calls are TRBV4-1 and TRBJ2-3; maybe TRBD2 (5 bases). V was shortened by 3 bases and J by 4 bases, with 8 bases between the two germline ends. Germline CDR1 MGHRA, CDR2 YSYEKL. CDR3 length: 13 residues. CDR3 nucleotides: TGCGCCAGCAGCCACAGCGGACCAGATACGCAGTATTTT. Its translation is CASSHSGPDTQYF.

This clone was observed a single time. The CDR3 here is CASSQTGELFF. The CDR3 region has the DNA TGTGCCAGCAGCCAAACCGGGGAGCTGTTTTTT. The chain joins TRBV13 to TRBJ2-2; D is unclear. The CDR3 runs to 11 residues. Germline loops: CDR1 PRHDT, CDR2 FYEKMQ (reference sequence). V lost 5 bases and J lost 5, with 3 bases in between.